A single sample is the source of the 9 T cell receptor beta chains below, sequenced in a study of T cells in women clearing cervical HPV infection. Some clones are missing from TCRdb's copy, which holds only in-frame ones; the method was immunoSEQ multiplex PCR. This table holds around 19,000 clones. The sequencing sample was made of blood buffy coat. These receptors all come from a woman between 18 and 70 years old with a cervical HPV16 infection that either progressed to CIN3+ or cleared (not recorded which).

With respect to this clone: The read ends 3 residues before the CDR3 terminus; that terminus is restored from the germline J gene. V and J are TRBV27 and TRBJ1-6, with a possible D match to TRBD1 (5 bases). Germline V gene lookup returns CDR1 MNHEY and CDR2 SMNVEV (reference sequence). V was cut by 5 bases and J by 3 bases, with 8 bases left in between. The CDR3 is made up of 14 amino acids. The CDR3 loop reads CASSPQVYNSPLHF. The CDR3 DNA, read in part, is TGTGCCAGCAGTCCACAGGTCTATAATTCACCC.

Concerning this clone itself: The read halts 3 residues ahead of the CDR3 end, with the missing end drawn from the germline J gene. The gene calls are TRBV18 and TRBJ2-3, with TRBD2 matching 8 bases. This CDR3 spans 16 amino acids. Germline values: CDR1 KGHSH, CDR2 LQKENI. The DNA read from the CDR3 is TGTGCCAGCTCACCACCGCGGGGGGCGCATCAAGAGACG. Translated: CASSPPRGAHQET. The whole CDR3 region reads CASSPPRGAHQETQYF.

Points on this clone: A junction end diverges from the germline sequence, so it may reflect a read error. The CDR3 end is not reached by the read, which stops 3 residues before it; the germline J gene fills it in. Other DNA sequences in the same sample also yield this CDR3. The V call is TRBV5-6, the J call TRBJ1-3; TRBD1 is a possible D gene (5 bases). Germline loops: CDR1 SGHDT, CDR2 YYEEEE. The CDR3 has 14 amino acids. The CDR3 loop reads CASSPGYSGNTIYF. Partial CDR3 DNA: TGTGCCAGCAGTCCAGGGTACTCTGGAAACACA.

About this clone itself: The read halts 3 residues ahead of the CDR3 end, with the missing end drawn from the germline J gene. V gene TRBV11-2 combines with J gene TRBJ2-2; tentatively, D is TRBD2 (5 bases). The V end was cut by 5 bases, the J end by 2 bases, with 12 bases between. CDR3 length: 15 residues. Germline V gene data show CDR1 as SGHAT and CDR2 as FQNNGV. CDR3: CASSRGLANTGELFF. The CDR3 bases that were read are TGTGCCAGCAGCCGCGGGCTAGCTAACACCGGGGAG.

To note about this clone: Read sequence stops 3 residues before the CDR3 end, and the germline J gene provides the missing end. The chain links TRBV19 to TRBJ2-5; 13 positions match TRBD2. There are 14 residues in the CDR3. The germline V gene encodes CDR1 LNHDA and CDR2 SQIVND (reference sequence). V lost 9 bases and J lost 5; bases outside the gene matches: 6. The CDR3 sequence: CASRLAGGRETQYF. CDR3 bases read: TGTGCCAGCCGACTAGCGGGAGGTCGGGAGACC.

Details on this clone: The DNA ends 3 residues before the CDR3 does, and the rest of the CDR3 is filled in from the germline J gene. The genes are TRBV6-2 or TRBV6-3 and TRBJ1-2, with 8 positions matching TRBD1. This CDR3 has 15 residues. CDR1 and CDR2 (germline): MNHEY, SVGEGT. CDR3: CASSYSRTGRNDYTF. The part of the CDR3 DNA that was read is TGTGCCAGCAGTTACTCGAGGACAGGGCGCAATGAC.

As concerns this clone: The CDR3 end lies 3 residues beyond the end of the read and is filled in from the germline J gene. The chain couples TRBV19 to TRBJ1-6; 8 nucleotides align to TRBD1. Trimming took 1 base from V and 10 from J; bases not matched to a gene: 6. CDR3 length: 15 amino acids. The germline CDR1 and CDR2 sequences are LNHDA and SQIVND (reference sequence). The DNA read from the CDR3 is TGTGCCAGTAGTATAGCCGCGGACAGGGTATCACCC. Translation gives CASSIAADRVSP. The CDR3 in its entirety is CASSIAADRVSPLHF. Full variable domain (outside the CDR3, taken from reference TRBV19 and TRBJ1-6): DGGITQSPKYLFRKEGQNVTLSCEQNLNHDAMYWYRQDPGQGLRLIYYSQIVNDFQKGDIAEGYSVSREKKESFPLTVTSAQKNPTAFYLCASSIAADRVSPLHFGNGTRLTVT.

Worth noting for this clone: The read finishes 3 residues shy of the CDR3 end, and the germline J gene is used to complete it. The V gene is TRBV20-1, the J gene TRBJ1-4; D not certain. Between the trimmed V and J ends, which lost 4 bases and 0 bases, there was a span of 6 bases. The CDR3 totals 13 residues. Germline lookup yields CDR1 DFQATT and CDR2 SNEGSKA (reference sequence). Incomplete CDR3 DNA: TGCAGTGCTACCCATCCAACTAATGAAAAA. Amino acid sequence: CSATHPTNEK. The whole CDR3 protein reads CSATHPTNEKLFF.

For this clone: Read data end 3 residues before the CDR3 end; the end is taken from the germline J gene. V and J are TRBV5-1 and TRBJ2-3, with 8 positions matching TRBD1. The CDR3 length is 16 residues. Germline CDR1 is SGHRS and CDR2 is YFSETQ. The V and J ends lost 2 bases and 3 bases, in that order; junction bases with no gene match: 8. CDR3 in amino acids: CASSFTTGVTTDTQYF. Incomplete CDR3 DNA: TGCGCCAGCAGCTTTACGACAGGGGTAACGACAGATACG.